This T cell receptor beta chain was sequenced in a study of blood T cell repertoires in COVID-19. Study-wide context: The United States, Italy and Spain supplied acute and convalescent COVID-19 samples.

Repertoires were generated with immunoSEQ multiplex PCR, while TCRdb's copy carries only in-frame clones and drops some. The sample lists 60,000 or so clones; approximately 90% were seen once. Looked up from germline, CDR1 is MRHNA and CDR2 is SNTAGT. This CDR3 is 13 amino acids long. J gave up 5 bases and V 3 bases, and 0 bases lay outside the gene matches. This clone was counted a single time. The receptor was isolated from a human donor with acute or convalescent COVID-19. The donor label of this sample is uncertain. The chain joins TRBV6-4 to TRBJ1-5; 8 bases agree with TRBD1. Sample: peripheral blood. The CDR3 region is CASSETGDQPQHF. CDR3 nucleotide sequence: TGTGCCAGCAGTGAGACAGGGGATCAGCCCCAGCATTTT.